The entry below gives a single T cell receptor beta chain sequence along with its context. It has no known antigen specificity. There are no base qualities to consult, and no much larger clone falls within one base. The sample originates from a study of T cell changes during pregnancy in multiple sclerosis (dated by TCRdb to the late 2010s). About the full investigation: Changes in the T cell repertoire over the course of pregnancy were examined in this study in women with multiple sclerosis.

Library preparation was by the immunoSEQ multiplex PCR assay. In TCRdb, the immuneACCESS table is reduced to in-frame sequences with V and J assigned. These tables do not hold every clone; where another copy was compared, an unresolved V gene accounts for under half, and the others remain unexplained. This sample is represented by 90,000 to 95,000 clones; 75% to 95% of them were singletons. The ten largest clones capture 0.85% to 0.95% of the sample. As encoded in the germline V gene (reference sequence), CDR1 is SGHKS while CDR2 is YYEKEE. V is clipped by 0 bases and J by 1 base, and the sequence between their germline boundaries is 7 bases long. The CDR3 sequence holds 14 residues, the cysteine and phenylalanine included. Of the read, only the CDR3 DNA is kept; its 42 bases are in frame from base 1.

This receptor was taken from a female donor with multiple sclerosis, enrolled in a pregnancy study. The V and J segments used are TRBV5-5 and TRBJ1-1; a tentative D match to TRBD1 spans 5 bases. Here the sequenced sample was peripheral blood, taken before pregnancy. This receptor carries the CDR3 CASSLEQANTEAFF. The DNA sequence is as follows: TGTGCCAGCAGCTTGGAACAGGCGAACACTGAAGCTTTCTTT. The entire variable domain, with the stretches around the CDR3 drawn from the reference TRBV5-5 and TRBJ1-1 proteins, is DAGVTQSPTHLIKTRGQQVTLRCSPISGHKSVSWYQQVLGQGPQFIFQYYEKEERGRGNFPDRFSARQFPNYSSELNVNALLLGDSALYLCASSLEQANTEAFFGQGTRLTVV.